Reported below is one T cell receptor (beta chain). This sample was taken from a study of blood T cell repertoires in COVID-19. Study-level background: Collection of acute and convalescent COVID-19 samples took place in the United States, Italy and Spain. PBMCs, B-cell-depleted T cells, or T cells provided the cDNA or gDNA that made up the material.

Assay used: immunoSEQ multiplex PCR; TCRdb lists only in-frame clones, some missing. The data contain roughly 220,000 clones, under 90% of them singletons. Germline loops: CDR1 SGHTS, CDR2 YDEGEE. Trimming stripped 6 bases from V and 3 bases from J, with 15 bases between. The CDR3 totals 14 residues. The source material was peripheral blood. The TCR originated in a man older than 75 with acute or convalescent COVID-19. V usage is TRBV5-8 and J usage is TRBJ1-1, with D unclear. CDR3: CASTPGSVDTEAFF. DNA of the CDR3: TGTGCCAGCACCCCTGGGAGCGTGGACACTGAAGCTTTCTTT.